This is a list of T cell receptor beta chains from one sample in a study of blood T cell repertoires in COVID-19. TCRdb's copy holds only in-frame clones and misses some; the assay was immunoSEQ multiplex PCR. The sample lists 150,000 to 200,000 clones, roughly 80% seen once, with about 19% in the top ten. Source material: peripheral blood. These receptors all stem from an elderly woman with acute or convalescent COVID-19. Both conserved end residues are part of each CDR3. The D gene is left open where the match is weak. The size entry is marked missing in some rows and otherwise reads once, few, many or a size class.

size	V	D	J	DNA	CDR3
once	TRBV6-5	TRBD1	TRBJ2-5	TGTGCCAGCAGTTGGGACAGGGGGCCCCAAGAGACCCAGTACTTC	CASSWDRGPQETQYF
NA	TRBV19	NA	TRBJ1-2	TGTGCCAGTAGTATAGGGCTCAGGGTCGGCTACACCTTC	CASSIGLRVGYTF
NA	TRBV5-1	TRBD1	TRBJ2-3	TGCGCCAGCAGCTTATGGGGGACAGGCACAGATACGCAGTATTTT	CASSLWGTGTDTQYF
NA	TRBV9	NA	TRBJ2-2	TGTGCCAGCAGCGTAGTCAATCCCCCGAACACCGGGGAGCTGTTTTTT	CASSVVNPPNTGELFF
NA	TRBV5-6	TRBD2	TRBJ2-5	TGTGCCAGCAGGAGTCGACTAGCGGACCAAGAGACCCAGTACTTC	CASRSRLADQETQYF
NA	TRBV28	NA	TRBJ1-1	TGTGCCAGCAGTTATACAGGGACCGAAGCTTTCTTT	CASSYTGTEAFF
once	TRBV6-5	TRBD1	TRBJ2-7	TGTGCCAGCAGAATGACAGGGGACATTACGAGGGAGCAGTACTTC	CASRMTGDITREQYF
NA	TRBV5-1	NA	TRBJ1-2	TGCGCCAGCAGCTTGGTAGTCGGGAACTATGGCTACACCTTC	CASSLVVGNYGYTF
NA	TRBV29-1	NA	TRBJ2-7	TGCAGCGTTGACAGGGGCGGGGAGCAGTACTTC	CSVDRGGEQYF
NA	TRBV6-1	TRBD2	TRBJ2-3	TGTGCCAGCAGTGAAGGGGTTAGCGGGAGGGCCAGGGATACGCAGTATTTT	CASSEGVSGRARDTQYF
few	TRBV7-9	NA	TRBJ1-2	TGTGCCAGCAGCTTCAGTCCAGGGTCATACTATGGCTACACCTTC	CASSFSPGSYYGYTF
NA	TRBV12-3/TRBV12-4	NA	TRBJ2-5	TGTGCCAGCAGTTCCCCCCGTGGCACCCAGTACTTC	CASSSPRGTQYF
NA	TRBV19	NA	TRBJ1-2	TGTGCCAGTTGTCCACAGGGAGGGACTAACTATGGCTACACCTTC	CASCPQGGTNYGYTF
NA	TRBV4-1	NA	TRBJ2-3	TGCGCCAGCAGCCAAGGAAACAGGGTTCCCACAGATACGCAGTATTTT	CASSQGNRVPTDTQYF
NA	TRBV9	NA	TRBJ1-1	TGTGCCAGCAGCGTAGGGCATTTAAGAGAGGCGGAAGCTTTCTTT	CASSVGHLREAEAFF
few	TRBV19	NA	TRBJ1-2	TGTGCCAGCAAGGACGGGATCCTCGGGGGCTACACCTTC	CASKDGILGGYTF
NA	TRBV29-1	NA	TRBJ2-1	TGCAGCGTTGATCCAACAGGGATGTACAATGAGCAGTTCTTC	CSVDPTGMYNEQFF